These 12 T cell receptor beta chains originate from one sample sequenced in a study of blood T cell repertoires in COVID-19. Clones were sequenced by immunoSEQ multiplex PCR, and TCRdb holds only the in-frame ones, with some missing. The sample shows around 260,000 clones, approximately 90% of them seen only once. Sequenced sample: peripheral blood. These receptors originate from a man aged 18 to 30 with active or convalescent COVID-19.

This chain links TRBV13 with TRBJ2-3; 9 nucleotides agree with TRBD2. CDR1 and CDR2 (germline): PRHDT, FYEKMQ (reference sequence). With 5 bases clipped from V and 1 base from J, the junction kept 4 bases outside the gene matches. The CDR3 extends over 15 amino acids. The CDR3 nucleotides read TGTGCCAGCAGCCCCTGGACTAGCGGCACAGATACGCAGTATTTT. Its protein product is CASSPWTSGTDTQYF.

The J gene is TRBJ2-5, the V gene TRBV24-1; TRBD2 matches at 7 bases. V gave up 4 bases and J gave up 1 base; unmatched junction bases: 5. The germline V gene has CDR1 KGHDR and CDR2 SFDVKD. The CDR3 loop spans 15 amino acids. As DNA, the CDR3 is TGTGCCACCAGTGAATCAAGCGGGGTCCAAGAGACCCAGTACTTC. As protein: CATSESSGVQETQYF.

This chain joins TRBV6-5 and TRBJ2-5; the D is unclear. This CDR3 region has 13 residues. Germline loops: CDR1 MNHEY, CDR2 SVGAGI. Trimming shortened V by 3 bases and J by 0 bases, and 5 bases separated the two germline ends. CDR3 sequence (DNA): TGTGCCAGCAGTTATCTATACCAAGAGACCCAGTACTTC. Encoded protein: CASSYLYQETQYF.

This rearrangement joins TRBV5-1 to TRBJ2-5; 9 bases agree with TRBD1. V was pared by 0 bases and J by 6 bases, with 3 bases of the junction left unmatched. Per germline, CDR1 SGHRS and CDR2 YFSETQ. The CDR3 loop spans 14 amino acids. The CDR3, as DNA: TGCGCCAGCAGCTTGGGGACAGGGGACAAGACCCAGTACTTC. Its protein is CASSLGTGDKTQYF.

The CDR3 spells CASGQTTYEQYF. DNA of the CDR3: TGTGCATCAGGACAGACGACCTACGAGCAGTACTTC. The chain carries TRBV7-9 and TRBJ2-7; possibly TRBD1 for D (6 bases). CDR1 is SEHNR and CDR2 is FQNEAQ in the germline V gene (reference sequence). CDR3 length equals 12 residues.

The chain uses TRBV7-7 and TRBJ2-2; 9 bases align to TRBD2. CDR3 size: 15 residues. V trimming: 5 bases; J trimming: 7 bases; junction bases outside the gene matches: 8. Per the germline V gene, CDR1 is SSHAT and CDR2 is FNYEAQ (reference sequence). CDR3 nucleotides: TGTGCCAGCAGCGATCTTAGCGGGGGCGTCGGGGAGCTGTTTTTT. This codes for CASSDLSGGVGELFF.

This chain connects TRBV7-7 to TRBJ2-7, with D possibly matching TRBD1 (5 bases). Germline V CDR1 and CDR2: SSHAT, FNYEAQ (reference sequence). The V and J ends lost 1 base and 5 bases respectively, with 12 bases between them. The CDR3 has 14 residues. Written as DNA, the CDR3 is TGTGCCAGCAGCTTAGACAGGTCTTCCGACGAGCAGTACTTC. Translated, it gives CASSLDRSSDEQYF.

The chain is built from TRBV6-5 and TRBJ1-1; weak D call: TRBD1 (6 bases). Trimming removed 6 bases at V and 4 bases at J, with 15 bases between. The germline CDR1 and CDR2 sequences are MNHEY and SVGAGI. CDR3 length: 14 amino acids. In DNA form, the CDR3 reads TGTGCCAGCAGCTCCAGTTACAGGGCCACTGAAGCTTTCTTT. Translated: CASSSSYRATEAFF.

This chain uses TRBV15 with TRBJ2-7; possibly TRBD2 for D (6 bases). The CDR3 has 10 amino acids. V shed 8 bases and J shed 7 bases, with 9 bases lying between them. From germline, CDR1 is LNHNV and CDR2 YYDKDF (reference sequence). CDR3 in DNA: TGTGCCACCTCGGGGGAGGAGCAGTACTTC. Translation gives CATSGEEQYF.

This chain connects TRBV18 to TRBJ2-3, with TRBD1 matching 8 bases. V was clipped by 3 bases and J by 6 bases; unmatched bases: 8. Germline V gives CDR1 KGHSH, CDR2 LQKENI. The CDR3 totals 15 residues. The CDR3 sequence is CASSPTSDRADTQYF. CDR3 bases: TGTGCCAGCTCACCGACCTCGGACAGGGCGGATACGCAGTATTTT.

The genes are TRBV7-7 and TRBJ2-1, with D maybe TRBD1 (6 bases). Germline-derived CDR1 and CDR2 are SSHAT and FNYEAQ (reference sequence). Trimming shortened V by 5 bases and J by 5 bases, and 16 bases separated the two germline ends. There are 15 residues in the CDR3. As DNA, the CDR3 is TGTGCCAGCAGCGTTTGGGGGCCGGGGAACAATGAGCAGTTCTTC. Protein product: CASSVWGPGNNEQFF.

CDR3 loop: CASSQAGTETYEQYF. CDR3 nucleotides: TGTGCCAGCAGCCAGGCCGGGACAGAGACCTACGAGCAGTACTTC. The chain couples TRBV3-1 (or the pseudogene TRBV3-2) to TRBJ2-7, with 7 positions matching TRBD1. The CDR3 sequence is 15 residues long. Germline-derived CDR1 and CDR2 are LGHDT and YNNKEL (reference sequence). V was pared by 3 bases and J by 2 bases, with 7 bases of the junction left unmatched.